The source of this TCR beta chain is a study of blood T cells in healthy people across ages. A J-beta primer mix and a sample-barcoded 5' primer were used in a second PCR of roughly 6 to 11 cycles. MiXCR, run by TCRdb on the 5' RACE reads, gives a single entry per CDR3 protein. The sample lists some 1,500,000 distinct CDR3 sequences; 35% to 45% were seen once. CDR3 length: 13 amino acids. V gave up 6 bases and J gave up 2 bases, with 10 bases separating them. Germline assignment: CDR1 MDHEN and CDR2 SYDVKM. This TCR derives from a woman aged 18-29 years in good health. The rearrangement uses TRBV28 and TRBJ1-2; D not certain. Material: blood. In DNA form, the CDR3 reads TGTGCCAGCAGCCAAACACAAAACTATGGCTACACCTTC. The encoded protein is CASSQTQNYGYTF.